This entry describes one TCR beta chain. This clonotype was seen repeatedly, ten times or more. Which antigen it targets is not known. No much larger clone is present one base from it, and per-base qualities are unavailable. This sample is drawn from a study of early T cells in non-severe SARS-CoV-2 infection (dated by TCRdb to the early 2020s). Study-level background: TCR sequencing used bulk RNA from unsorted whole blood, so alpha and beta chains could not be paired. Paper-wide results and their limitations: VDJdb matching was skewed toward anti-spike CD8 responses and likely underestimated virus-specific expansions by missing private and CD4 specificities.

Inclusive of the bounding cysteine and phenylalanine, the CDR3 is 17 residues long. The only DNA kept is the CDR3, 51 bases in frame from the first base. V is shortened by 4 bases, J by 0 bases, and the region joining them spans 16 bases. As encoded in the germline V gene (reference sequence), CDR1 is LNHDA while CDR2 is SQIVND. Library prep was done by 5' RACE. The instrument was a NextSeq 500. The TCR library protocol attached unique molecular identifiers to individual cDNA molecules to correct for sequencing error and PCR bias. Both TCR alpha and beta chains were sequenced, and tight co-correlation was observed between alpha and beta sequence abundances in each sample. On the study's bioinformatics: Decombinator V4 was used to annotate the V gene, J gene and CDR3 of the TCR sequences. Expanded TCRs were defined as changing significantly between any two time points under a Poisson model with p below 0.0001. Abundances of TCRs were expressed as counts per million after normalisation to the total number of TCRs sequenced in each sample. TRAV1-2 paired with TRAJ12, TRAJ20 or TRAJ33 defined MAIT TCRs, while TRAV10 paired with TRAJ18 defined iNKT TCRs. VDJdb, accessed 1 November 2021, was searched for CMV, EBV and SARS-CoV-2 annotated TCRs, with TCRs annotated for multiple antigens excluded. The public reads were run again by TCRdb, first through fastp at Q25 and then through MiXCR, and only productive beta chains were kept. All rows with the same CDR3 protein become a single entry with the most common DNA and genes. TCRdb, not the authors, supplied the V and J calls. Here the sample has 25,000 to 35,000 distinct CDR3 sequences; approximately 6.9% occur a single time. The ten top clones hold just over 4% of the sample.

A case-control design nested within a healthcare worker cohort in London, UK, was used, with weekly nasopharyngeal swab PCR tests and blood sampling performed. Healthcare workers were recruited between 23 and 31 March 2020, during the week of the UK lockdown, and were followed weekly for up to about 16 weeks. The specimen sequenced was whole blood. Recombination joined TRBV19 with TRBJ2-1; no D segment can be confidently identified. This receptor was identified in an adult who was a healthcare worker with PCR-confirmed SARS-CoV-2 infection or an uninfected control (not recorded which). This receptor has the CDR3 CASSSLGTTSSYNEQFF. The nucleotide sequence is TGTGCCAGTAGTAGCCTAGGAACAACGAGCTCCTACAATGAGCAGTTCTTC.